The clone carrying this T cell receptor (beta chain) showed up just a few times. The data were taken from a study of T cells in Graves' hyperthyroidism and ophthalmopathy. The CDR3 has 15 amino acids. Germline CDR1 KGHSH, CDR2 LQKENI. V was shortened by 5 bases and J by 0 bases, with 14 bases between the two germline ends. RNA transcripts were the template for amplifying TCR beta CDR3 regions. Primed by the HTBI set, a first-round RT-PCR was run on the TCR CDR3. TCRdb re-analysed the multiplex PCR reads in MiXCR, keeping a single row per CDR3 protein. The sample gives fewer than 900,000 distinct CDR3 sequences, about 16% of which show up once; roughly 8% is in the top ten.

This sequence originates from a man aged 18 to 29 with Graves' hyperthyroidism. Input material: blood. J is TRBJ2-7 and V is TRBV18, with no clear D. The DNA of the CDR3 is TGTGCCAGCTCAGACGGCTTGACGCCCTCCTACGAGCAGTACTTC. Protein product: CASSDGLTPSYEQYF.